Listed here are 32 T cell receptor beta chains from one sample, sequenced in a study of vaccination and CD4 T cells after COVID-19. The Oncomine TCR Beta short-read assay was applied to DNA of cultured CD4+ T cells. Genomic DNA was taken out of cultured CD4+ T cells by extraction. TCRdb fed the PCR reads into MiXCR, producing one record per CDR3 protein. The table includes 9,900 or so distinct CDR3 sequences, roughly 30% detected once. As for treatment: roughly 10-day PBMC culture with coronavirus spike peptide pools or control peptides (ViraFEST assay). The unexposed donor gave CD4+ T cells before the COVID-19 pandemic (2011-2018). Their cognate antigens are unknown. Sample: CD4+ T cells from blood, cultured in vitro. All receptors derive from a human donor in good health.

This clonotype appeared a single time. DNA for the CDR3: TGTGCCAGCAGTCCCCGGACAGGGGTGAGGGCTTTCTTT. Its protein product is CASSPRTGVRAFF. This rearrangement joins TRBV12-3 or TRBV12-4 to TRBJ1-1, with 9 bases fitting TRBD1. Trimming cost V 5 bases and J 11 bases; bases outside gene matches: 9. CDR3 size: 13 residues.

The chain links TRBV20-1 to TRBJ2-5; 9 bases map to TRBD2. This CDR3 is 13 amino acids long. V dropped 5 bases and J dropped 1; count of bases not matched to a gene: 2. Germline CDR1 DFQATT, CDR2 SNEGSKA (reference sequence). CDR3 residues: CSAQLAGQETQYF. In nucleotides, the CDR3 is TGCAGTGCTCAACTAGCGGGCCAAGAGACCCAGTACTTC.

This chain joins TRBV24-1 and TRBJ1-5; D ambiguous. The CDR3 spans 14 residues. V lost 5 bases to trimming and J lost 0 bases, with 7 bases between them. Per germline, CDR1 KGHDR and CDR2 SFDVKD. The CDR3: CATSVGVSNQPQHF. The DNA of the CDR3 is TGTGCCACCAGTGTTGGAGTTAGCAATCAGCCCCAGCATTTT.

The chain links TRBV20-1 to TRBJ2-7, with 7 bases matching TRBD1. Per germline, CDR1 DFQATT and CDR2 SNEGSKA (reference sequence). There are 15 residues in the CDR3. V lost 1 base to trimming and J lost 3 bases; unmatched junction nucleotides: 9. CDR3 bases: TGCAGTGCTAGAGTGCTTTCGTACAGGGGCTACGAGCAGTACTTC. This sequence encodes CSARVLSYRGYEQYF.

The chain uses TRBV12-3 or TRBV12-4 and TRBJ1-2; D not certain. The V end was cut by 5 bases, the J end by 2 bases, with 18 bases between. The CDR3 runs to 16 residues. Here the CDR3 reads CASSPRSSLGNYGYTF. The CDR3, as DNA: TGTGCCAGCAGTCCCCGGTCTTCCCTGGGAAACTATGGCTACACCTTC.

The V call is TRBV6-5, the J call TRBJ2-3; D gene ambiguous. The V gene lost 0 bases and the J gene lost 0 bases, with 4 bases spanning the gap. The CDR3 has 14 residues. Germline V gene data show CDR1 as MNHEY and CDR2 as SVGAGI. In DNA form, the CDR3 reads TGTGCCAGCAGTTACTCGGTGAGCACAGATACGCAGTATTTT. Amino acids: CASSYSVSTDTQYF.

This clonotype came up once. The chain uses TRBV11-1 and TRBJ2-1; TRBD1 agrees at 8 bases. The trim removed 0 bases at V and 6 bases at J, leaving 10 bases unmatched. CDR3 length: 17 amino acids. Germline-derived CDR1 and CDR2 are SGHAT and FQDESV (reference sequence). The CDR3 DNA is TGTGCCAGCAGCTTAGCAGGTGGACAGGGTATTTCCAATGAGCAGTTCTTC. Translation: CASSLAGGQGISNEQFF.

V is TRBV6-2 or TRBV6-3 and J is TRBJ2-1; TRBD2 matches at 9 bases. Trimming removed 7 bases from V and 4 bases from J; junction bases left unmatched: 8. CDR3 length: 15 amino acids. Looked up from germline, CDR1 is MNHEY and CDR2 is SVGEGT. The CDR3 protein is CASTLGLATYNEQFF. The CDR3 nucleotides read TGTGCCAGCACTTTAGGACTAGCGACATACAATGAGCAGTTCTTC.

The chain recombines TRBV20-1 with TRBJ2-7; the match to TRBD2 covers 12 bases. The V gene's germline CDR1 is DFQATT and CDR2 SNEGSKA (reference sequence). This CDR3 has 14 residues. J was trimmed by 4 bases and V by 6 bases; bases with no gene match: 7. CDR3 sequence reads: CSATGTSGFYEQYF. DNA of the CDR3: TGCAGTGCCACCGGGACTAGCGGGTTTTACGAGCAGTACTTC.

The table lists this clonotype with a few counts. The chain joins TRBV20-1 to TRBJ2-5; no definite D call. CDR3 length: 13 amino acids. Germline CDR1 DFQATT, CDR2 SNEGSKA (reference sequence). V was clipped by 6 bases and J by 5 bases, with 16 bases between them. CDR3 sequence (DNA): TGCAGTGCCCAGCCGTTGGGCGAGGAGACCCAGTACTTC. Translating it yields CSAQPLGEETQYF.

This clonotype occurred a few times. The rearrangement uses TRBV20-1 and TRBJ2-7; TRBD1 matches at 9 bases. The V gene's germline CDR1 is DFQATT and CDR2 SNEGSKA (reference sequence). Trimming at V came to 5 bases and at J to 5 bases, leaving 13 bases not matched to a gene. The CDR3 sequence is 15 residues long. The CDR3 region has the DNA TGCAGTGCTCCTCAACCGGGACAGGGTCCCCACGAGCAGTACTTC. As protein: CSAPQPGQGPHEQYF.

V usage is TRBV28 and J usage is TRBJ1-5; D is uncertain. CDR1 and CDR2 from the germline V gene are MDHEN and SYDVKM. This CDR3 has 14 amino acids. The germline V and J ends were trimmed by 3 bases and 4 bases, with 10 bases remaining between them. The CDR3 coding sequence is TGTGCCAGCAGTTTTGTGGCGATGAATCAGCCCCAGCATTTT. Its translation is CASSFVAMNQPQHF.

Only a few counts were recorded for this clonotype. The DNA of the CDR3 is TGTGCGGAACAGGGGTCCGGCAATCAGCCCCAGCATTTT. Its translation: CAEQGSGNQPQHF. J is TRBJ1-5 and V is TRBV28; 7 bases line up with TRBD1. This CDR3 is 13 amino acids long. Germline V gives CDR1 MDHEN, CDR2 SYDVKM.

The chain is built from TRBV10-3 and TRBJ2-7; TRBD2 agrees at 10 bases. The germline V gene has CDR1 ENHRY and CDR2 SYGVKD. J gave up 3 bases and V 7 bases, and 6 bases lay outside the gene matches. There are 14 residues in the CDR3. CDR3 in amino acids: CAITSGTSDYEQYF. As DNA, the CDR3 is TGTGCCATCACCTCCGGGACTAGCGACTACGAGCAGTACTTC.

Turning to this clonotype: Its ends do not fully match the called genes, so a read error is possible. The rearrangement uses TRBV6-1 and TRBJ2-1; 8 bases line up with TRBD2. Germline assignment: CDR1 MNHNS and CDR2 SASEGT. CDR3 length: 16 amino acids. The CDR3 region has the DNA TGTGCCAGCAGCGAAGGTAGCGGGACCTCCTACAATGAGCAGTTCTTC. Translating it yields CASSEGSGTSYNEQFF.

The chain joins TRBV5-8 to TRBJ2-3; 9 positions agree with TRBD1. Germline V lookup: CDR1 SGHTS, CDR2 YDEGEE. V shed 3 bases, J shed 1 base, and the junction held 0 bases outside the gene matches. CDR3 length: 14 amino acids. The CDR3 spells CASSWDRGTDTQYF. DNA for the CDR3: TGTGCCAGCAGCTGGGACAGGGGCACAGATACGCAGTATTTT.

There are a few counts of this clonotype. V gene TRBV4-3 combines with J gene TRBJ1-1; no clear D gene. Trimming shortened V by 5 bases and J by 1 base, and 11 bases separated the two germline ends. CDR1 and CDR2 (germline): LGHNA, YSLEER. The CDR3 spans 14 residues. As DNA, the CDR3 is TGCGCCAGCAGCTTCCACGTTGAGAACACTGAAGCTTTCTTT. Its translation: CASSFHVENTEAFF.

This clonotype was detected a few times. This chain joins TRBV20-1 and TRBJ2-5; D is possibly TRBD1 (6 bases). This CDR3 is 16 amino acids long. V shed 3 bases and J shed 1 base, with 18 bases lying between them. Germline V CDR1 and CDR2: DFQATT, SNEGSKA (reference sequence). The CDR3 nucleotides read TGCAGTGCTAGGGACAGCCAAAGGGCTTTCCAAGAGACCCAGTACTTC. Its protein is CSARDSQRAFQETQYF.

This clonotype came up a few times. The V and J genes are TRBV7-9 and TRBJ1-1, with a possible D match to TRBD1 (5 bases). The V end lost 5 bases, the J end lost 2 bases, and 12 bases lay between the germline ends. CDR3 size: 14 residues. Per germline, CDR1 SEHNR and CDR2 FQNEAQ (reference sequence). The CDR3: CASSPGTANTEAFF. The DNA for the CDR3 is TGTGCCAGCAGCCCCGGGACGGCCAACACTGAAGCTTTCTTT.

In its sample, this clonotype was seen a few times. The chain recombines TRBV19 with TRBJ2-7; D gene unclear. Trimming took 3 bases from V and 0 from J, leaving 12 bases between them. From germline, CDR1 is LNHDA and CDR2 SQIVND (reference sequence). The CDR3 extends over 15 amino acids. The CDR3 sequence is CASSIVGPPSYEQYF. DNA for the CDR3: TGTGCCAGTAGTATCGTAGGGCCCCCCTCCTACGAGCAGTACTTC.

The DNA for the CDR3 is TGTGCCAGCAGCTCCTTTGGGGGCAGGGGGCCAGAGACCCAGTACTTC. Translation: CASSSFGGRGPETQYF. The chain links TRBV7-9 to TRBJ2-5, with TRBD1 matching over 8 bases. V shed 4 bases and J 4 bases; nucleotides not matched to a gene: 11. There are 16 residues in the CDR3. CDR1 and CDR2 from the germline V gene are SEHNR and FQNEAQ (reference sequence). The entire variable domain, with the rest obtained from reference TRBV7-9 and TRBJ2-5, is as follows: DTGVSQNPRHKITKRGQNVTFRCDPISEHNRLYWYRQTLGQGPEFLTYFQNEAQLEKSRLLSDRFSAERPKGSFSTLEIQRTEQGDSAMYLCASSSFGGRGPETQYFGPGTRLLVL.

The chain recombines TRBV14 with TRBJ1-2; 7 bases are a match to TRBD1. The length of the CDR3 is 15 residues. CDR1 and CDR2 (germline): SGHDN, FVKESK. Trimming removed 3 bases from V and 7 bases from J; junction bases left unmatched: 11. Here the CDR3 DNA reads TGTGCCAGCAGCCAGACGACAGGGCGAGCGGGTGGCTACACCTTC. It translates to CASSQTTGRAGGYTF.

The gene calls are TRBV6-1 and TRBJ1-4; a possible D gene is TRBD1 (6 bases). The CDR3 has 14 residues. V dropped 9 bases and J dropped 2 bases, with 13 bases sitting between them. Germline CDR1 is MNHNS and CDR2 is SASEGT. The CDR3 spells CASGPQGTNEKLFF. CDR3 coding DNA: TGTGCCAGTGGACCTCAGGGGACTAATGAAAAACTGTTTTTT.

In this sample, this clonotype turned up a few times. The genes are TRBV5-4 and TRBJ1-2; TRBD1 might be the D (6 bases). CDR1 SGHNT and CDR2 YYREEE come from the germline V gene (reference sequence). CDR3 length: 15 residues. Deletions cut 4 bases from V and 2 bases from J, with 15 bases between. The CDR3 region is CASSAPGGANYGYTF. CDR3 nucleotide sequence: TGTGCCAGCAGCGCCCCCGGGGGGGCAAACTATGGCTACACCTTC.

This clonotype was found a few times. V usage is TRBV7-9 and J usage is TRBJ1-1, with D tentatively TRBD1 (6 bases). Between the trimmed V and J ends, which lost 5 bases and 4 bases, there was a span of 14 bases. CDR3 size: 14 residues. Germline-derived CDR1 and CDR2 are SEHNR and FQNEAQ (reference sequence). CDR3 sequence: CASSHDRSGTEAFF. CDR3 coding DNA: TGTGCCAGCAGCCATGACAGGAGCGGCACTGAAGCTTTCTTT. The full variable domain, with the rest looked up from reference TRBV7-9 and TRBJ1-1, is DTGVSQNPRHKITKRGQNVTFRCDPISEHNRLYWYRQTLGQGPEFLTYFQNEAQLEKSRLLSDRFSAERPKGSFSTLEIQRTEQGDSAMYLCASSHDRSGTEAFFGQGTRLTVV.

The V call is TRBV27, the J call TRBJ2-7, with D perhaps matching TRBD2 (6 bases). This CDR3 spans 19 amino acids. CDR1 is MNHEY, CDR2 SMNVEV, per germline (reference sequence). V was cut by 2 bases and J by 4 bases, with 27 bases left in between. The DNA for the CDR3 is TGTGCCAGCAGTTTACGGGCTAGCGCTAGCCTGGGGGACCCTTACGAGCAGTACTTC. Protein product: CASSLRASASLGDPYEQYF.

DNA for the CDR3: TGTGCCAGCTCACCCCGGGACAATGAGCAGTTCTTC. Translating gives CASSPRDNEQFF. The chain links TRBV18 to TRBJ2-1; D is unresolved. The ends were cut back, 3 bases at V and 5 bases at J, with 5 bases in the middle. Per germline, CDR1 KGHSH and CDR2 LQKENI. The CDR3 sequence is 12 residues long.

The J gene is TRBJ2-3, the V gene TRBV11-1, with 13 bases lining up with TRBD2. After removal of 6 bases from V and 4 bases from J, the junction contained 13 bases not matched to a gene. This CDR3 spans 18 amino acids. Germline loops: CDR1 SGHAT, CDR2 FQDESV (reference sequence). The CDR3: CASRPPPGLAGMADTQYF. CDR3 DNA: TGTGCCAGCAGACCACCTCCGGGACTAGCGGGAATGGCAGATACGCAGTATTTT. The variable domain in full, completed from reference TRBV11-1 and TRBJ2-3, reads EAEVAQSPRYKITEKSQAVAFWCDPISGHATLYWYRQILGQGPELLVQFQDESVVDDSQLPKDRFSAERLKGVDSTLKIQPAELGDSAMYLCASRPPPGLAGMADTQYFGPGTRLTVL.

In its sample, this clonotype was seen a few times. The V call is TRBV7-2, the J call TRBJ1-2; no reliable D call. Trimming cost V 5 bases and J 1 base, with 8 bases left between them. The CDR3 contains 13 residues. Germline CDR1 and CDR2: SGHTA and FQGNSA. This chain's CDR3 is CASSPFVNYGYTF. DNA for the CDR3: TGTGCCAGCAGCCCCTTCGTTAACTATGGCTACACCTTC. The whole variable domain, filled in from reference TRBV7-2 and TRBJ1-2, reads GAGVSQSPSNKVTEKGKDVELRCDPISGHTALYWYRQSLGQGLEFLIYFQGNSAPDKSGLPSDRFSAERTGGSVSTLTIQRTQQEDSAVYLCASSPFVNYGYTFGSGTRLTVV.

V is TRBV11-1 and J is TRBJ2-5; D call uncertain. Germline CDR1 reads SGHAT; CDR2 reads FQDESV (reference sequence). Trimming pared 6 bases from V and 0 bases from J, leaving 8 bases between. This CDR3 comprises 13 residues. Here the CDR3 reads CASSSLYQETQYF. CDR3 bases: TGTGCCAGCAGTTCTTTGTACCAAGAGACCCAGTACTTC.

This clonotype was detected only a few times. In DNA, the CDR3 is TGTGCCAGCACCGAAAGAGGTCAGCCCCAGCATTTT. This encodes CASTERGQPQHF. This sequence joins TRBV2 and TRBJ1-5; D is unresolved. Germline V gene data show CDR1 as SNHLY and CDR2 as FYNNEI. Trimming removed 7 bases from V and 6 bases from J, with 10 bases in between. This CDR3 spans 12 amino acids.

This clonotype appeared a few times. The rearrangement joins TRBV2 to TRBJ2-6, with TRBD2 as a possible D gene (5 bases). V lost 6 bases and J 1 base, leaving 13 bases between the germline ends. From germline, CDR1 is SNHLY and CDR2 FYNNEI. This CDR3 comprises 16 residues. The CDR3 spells CASSNRPGSGANVLTF. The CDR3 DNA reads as TGTGCCAGCAGCAATCGACCGGGATCTGGGGCCAACGTCCTGACTTTC.